The 26 T cell receptor beta chains below were found in one sample sequenced in a study of blood T cells in healthy people across ages. The second PCR ran roughly 7 to 11 cycles with a sample-barcoded 5' primer and J-beta primers. TCRdb called the 5' RACE reads again in MiXCR, with one record for every CDR3 protein. Of around 940,000 distinct CDR3 sequences in the sample, 51% are singletons; the top ten hold around a fifth. What was sequenced was blood. Receptors were obtained from a woman in her fifties or sixties in good health.

This clonotype showed up just a few times. The V gene is TRBV12-3 or TRBV12-4, the J gene TRBJ2-3, with D possibly matching TRBD2 (6 bases). There are 13 residues in the CDR3. The ends were cut back, 6 bases at V and 6 bases at J, with 13 bases in the middle. The chain's CDR3 is CASSRGGLDTQYF. The CDR3 DNA reads as TGTGCCAGCAGCCGAGGAGGGTTGGATACGCAGTATTTT.

This sequence joins TRBV28 and TRBJ2-3; 8 bases match TRBD2. V lost 4 bases to trimming and J lost 5 bases; unmatched junction nucleotides: 17. The CDR3 consists of 18 residues. In germline, CDR1 is MDHEN, CDR2 SYDVKM. CDR3 region: CASSSAGVTGGEGDTQYF. The CDR3 DNA follows: TGTGCCAGCAGTTCCGCAGGGGTTACGGGAGGGGAGGGAGATACGCAGTATTTT.

This clonotype has more than one count but fewer than ten. This chain links TRBV29-1 with TRBJ1-2; 12 bases agree with TRBD1. Germline CDR1 SQVTM, CDR2 ANQGSEA. The V gene end was trimmed by 2 bases and the J gene end by 4 bases; junction bases not matched to a gene: 5. The CDR3 totals 15 residues. The CDR3 DNA reads as TGCAGCGTTGAACTGGGACAGGGGGCCTTCTATGGCTACACCTTC. Translation: CSVELGQGAFYGYTF.

This clonotype was observed a handful of times. The chain recombines TRBV20-1 with TRBJ2-7, with TRBD2 matching over 14 bases. CDR3 length: 15 amino acids. The germline V gene encodes CDR1 DFQATT and CDR2 SNEGSKA (reference sequence). Here the CDR3 DNA reads TGCGGCCCCTCAGGACTAGCGGGAGGCCGCTACGAGCAGTACTTC. This translates into CGPSGLAGGRYEQYF.

The chain links TRBV4-1 to TRBJ2-3; 7 bases match TRBD2. Germline V CDR1 and CDR2: MGHRA, YSYEKL. V lost 3 bases, J lost 2 bases, and 11 bases stayed unmatched. The CDR3 covers 17 residues. CDR3 nucleotide sequence: TGCGCCAGCAGCCACCTCACTGGGGGGACTAACACAGATACGCAGTATTTT. This codes for CASSHLTGGTNTDTQYF.

The chain joins TRBV6-2 or TRBV6-3 to TRBJ2-7; 7 bases fit TRBD1. Trimming at V came to 1 base and at J to 4 bases, leaving 10 bases not matched to a gene. Per germline, CDR1 MNHEY and CDR2 SVGEGT. This CDR3 is built from 16 residues. The CDR3 spells CASSYFLGDSSYEQYF. DNA for the CDR3: TGTGCCAGCAGTTACTTTCTCGGGGACAGCTCTTACGAGCAGTACTTC.

This clonotype has more than one count but fewer than ten. V is TRBV29-1 and J is TRBJ2-7; 9 bases are a match to TRBD1. J lost 7 bases, V lost 6 bases, and 10 bases had no gene match. This CDR3 contains 13 residues. Germline V gene lookup returns CDR1 SQVTM and CDR2 ANQGSEA. The CDR3 DNA follows: TGCAGCGTAACGACAGGGGGACTGAATGAGCAGTACTTC. This codes for CSVTTGGLNEQYF.

The rearrangement joins TRBV20-1 to TRBJ2-1; 8 positions match TRBD2. The CDR3 totals 16 residues. V lost 0 bases and J lost 7; bases outside the gene matches: 11. Per germline, CDR1 DFQATT and CDR2 SNEGSKA (reference sequence). CDR3 residues: CSARDWRRSGRNEQFF. The CDR3 nucleotides read TGCAGTGCTAGAGATTGGAGGCGGAGCGGGAGAAATGAGCAGTTCTTC.

This clonotype was picked up a small number of times. V and J are TRBV20-1 and TRBJ2-7; D not certain. In germline, CDR1 is DFQATT, CDR2 SNEGSKA (reference sequence). This CDR3 spans 13 amino acids. The V end was cut by 3 bases, the J end by 0 bases, with 9 bases between. CDR3 nucleotide sequence: TGCAGTGCTAGGAGGACGGGCTCCTACGAGCAGTACTTC. It yields the protein CSARRTGSYEQYF.

V and J are TRBV5-1 and TRBJ2-6; the D gene is possibly TRBD1 (5 bases). With 4 bases removed from V and 2 bases from J, the gap between germline ends came to 13 bases. This CDR3 has 16 residues. CDR1 is SGHRS, CDR2 YFSETQ, per germline. The CDR3 DNA is TGCGCCAGCAGCCAGGGTATAGAGGCTGGGGCCAACGTCCTGACTTTC. This translates into CASSQGIEAGANVLTF.

This clonotype showed up just a few times. This sequence joins TRBV6-2 or TRBV6-3 and TRBJ2-1, with D possibly matching TRBD1 (5 bases). The CDR3 totals 12 residues. V was clipped by 2 bases and J by 13 bases, with 12 bases between them. CDR1 and CDR2 from the germline V gene are MNHEY and SVGEGT. The CDR3 sequence: CASSYPRQRQFF. The DNA of the CDR3 is TGTGCCAGCAGTTACCCCCGACAGAGACAGTTCTTC.

J is TRBJ2-7 and V is TRBV20-1; 9 bases are shared with TRBD2. CDR3 length: 16 amino acids. J was trimmed by 1 base and V by 0 bases; bases with no gene match: 7. Germline CDR1 reads DFQATT; CDR2 reads SNEGSKA (reference sequence). The CDR3 nucleotides read TGCAGTGCTAGAGATAGAAGGACTAGCGTATCCTACGAGCAGTACTTC. Its translation: CSARDRRTSVSYEQYF.

This clonotype has only a few counts. This rearrangement joins TRBV15 to TRBJ2-7; D unclear. The CDR3 sequence is 14 residues long. Germline lookup yields CDR1 LNHNV and CDR2 YYDKDF (reference sequence). Trimming left V 1 base short and J 1 base short, with 8 bases between. The CDR3 nucleotides are TGTGCCACCAGCAGAGGGAAGGATTCCTACGAGCAGTACTTC. Translated: CATSRGKDSYEQYF.

This clonotype has just a few counts. This chain joins TRBV30 and TRBJ2-5, with TRBD2 identical over 8 bases. The V and J ends lost 0 bases and 1 base, in that order; junction bases with no gene match: 4. Germline CDR1 and CDR2: GTSNPN and SVGIG (reference sequence). This CDR3 contains 15 residues. This CDR3 is CAWSVSGSPQETQYF. The DNA for the CDR3 is TGTGCCTGGAGTGTAAGCGGGAGCCCCCAAGAGACCCAGTACTTC.

As DNA, the CDR3 is TGTGCCACCACCCCCCTTAGCGGGCAAGAGACCCAGTACTTC. Its translation: CATTPLSGQETQYF. The chain has TRBV15 and TRBJ2-5, with TRBD2 matching 7 bases. Unmatched junction bases numbered 7, after V lost 7 bases and J lost 2 bases. The CDR3 sequence is 14 residues long. Germline V gene sequence: CDR1 LNHNV, CDR2 YYDKDF (reference sequence).

Note on this clonotype: The junction departs from germline at one end; a sequencing error may be responsible. The rearrangement links TRBV28 to TRBJ2-7, with D hard to call. The CDR3 is 12 residues long. The germline V gene has CDR1 MDHEN and CDR2 SYDVKM. CDR3 nucleotide sequence: TGTGCCACCAGTGACTTGGGTCCCCAGCAGTACTTC. This encodes CATSDLGPQQYF.

The rearrangement joins TRBV29-1 to TRBJ2-3, with D possibly being TRBD2 (5 bases). Trimming cost V 8 bases and J 6 bases, with 15 bases left between them. Per germline, CDR1 SQVTM and CDR2 ANQGSEA. The CDR3 is 12 amino acids. In nucleotides, the CDR3 is TGCAGCTCCGGACTCACGGCGGATACGCAGTATTTT. Protein product: CSSGLTADTQYF.

A few counts support this clonotype. The V gene is TRBV28, the J gene TRBJ2-7; 12 bases match TRBD2. The CDR3 covers 15 residues. The germline V gene has CDR1 MDHEN and CDR2 SYDVKM. Trimming took 0 bases from V and 5 from J; bases not matched to a gene: 2. The CDR3 here is CASSLWASGRDEQYF. CDR3 nucleotide sequence: TGTGCCAGCAGTTTATGGGCTAGCGGGAGGGACGAGCAGTACTTC.

DNA of the CDR3: TGCAGTGCTAGAGATGTCGGGAGGGCCGTGACCGGGGAGCTGTTTTTT. Its translation is CSARDVGRAVTGELFF. The gene calls are TRBV20-1 and TRBJ2-2; TRBD2 matches at 8 bases. The CDR3 length is 16 residues. Germline loops: CDR1 DFQATT, CDR2 SNEGSKA (reference sequence). Trimming at V came to 0 bases and at J to 5 bases, leaving 8 bases not matched to a gene.

This clonotype has a handful of counts. This rearrangement joins TRBV24-1 to TRBJ2-1, with TRBD2 matching 12 bases. V lost 5 bases, J lost 6 bases, and 13 bases stayed unmatched. The CDR3 length is 18 residues. The germline gives CDR1 KGHDR, CDR2 SFDVKD. In DNA, the CDR3 is TGTGCCACCAGTGGGCCCCTAGCGGGAGGGCCTAGGGTCAATGAGCAGTTCTTC. Translation gives CATSGPLAGGPRVNEQFF.

For this clonotype: Being one base from a much bigger clone, this may be a read error. The genes are TRBV5-4 and TRBJ1-4; D not resolved. The CDR3 has 15 amino acids. Germline-derived CDR1 and CDR2 are SGHNT and YYREEE (reference sequence). Written as DNA, the CDR3 is TGTGCCAGCAGCTTGCTTGAGGCCGATAATGATAAACTGTTTTTT. Its protein is CASSLLEADNDKLFF.

CDR3 coding DNA: TGTGCCAGCAAAAAAAACGGAGGGGTCGGAAGCATTCAGTACTTC. Translation: CASKKNGGVGSIQYF. The chain uses TRBV2 and TRBJ2-4, with D maybe TRBD2 (6 bases). CDR3 size: 15 residues. V was cut by 7 bases and J by 9 bases, with 22 bases left in between. Germline V gene lookup returns CDR1 SNHLY and CDR2 FYNNEI.

The chain combines TRBV9 with TRBJ2-4; TRBD1 matches 8 bases. Germline V gene data show CDR1 as SGDLS and CDR2 as YYNGEE. The CDR3 has 18 amino acids. Germline trimming cut 0 bases from V and 5 bases from J; bases unmatched to any gene: 13. The CDR3 spells CASSVGTGSLRMENIQYF. CDR3 nucleotide sequence: TGTGCCAGCAGCGTAGGGACAGGGTCGCTGCGGATGGAAAACATTCAGTACTTC.

V usage is TRBV10-3 and J usage is TRBJ2-7; D not certain. CDR1 ENHRY and CDR2 SYGVKD come from the germline V gene. V was cut by 4 bases and J by 4 bases, with 8 bases left in between. This CDR3 has 12 residues. The CDR3 loop reads CAISAVLYEQYF. DNA of the CDR3: TGTGCCATCAGTGCCGTCCTTTACGAGCAGTACTTC.

As to this clonotype: A read error may explain this, as a much larger clone is one base away. The CDR3 nucleotides read TGCGCCAGCAGCCACCACGGGACAGGGGTCGAGGAGCGGTACTTC. Translation gives CASSHHGTGVEERYF. The chain combines TRBV4-1 with TRBJ2-4; 10 positions agree with TRBD1. Germline V gene data show CDR1 as MGHRA and CDR2 as YSYEKL. J was trimmed by 15 bases and V by 3 bases; bases with no gene match: 14. This CDR3 is 15 amino acids long.

The rearrangement links TRBV6-5 to TRBJ2-7; the D is unclear. The J call may be incorrect, as the DNA end agrees better with TRBJ2-5. CDR1 is MNHEY and CDR2 is SVGAGI in the germline V gene. The length of the CDR3 is 12 residues. The CDR3 coding sequence is TGTGCCAGCACGCGCCATTCTGGGACCCAGTACTTC. As protein: CASTRHSGTQYF.